The clone carrying this T cell receptor (beta chain) was seen a few times. Its antigen is as yet unknown. Amplified TCR beta CDR3 regions came from RNA transcripts. The HTBI primer set served for first-round RT-PCR of the TCR CDR3. Each CDR3 protein gets one entry after TCRdb re-called the multiplex PCR reads with MiXCR. Of over 500,000 distinct CDR3 sequences in the sample, around 50% were seen once. The source of the sample is a study of T cells in Graves' hyperthyroidism and ophthalmopathy. Points from the study as a whole: From stable hyperthyroidism, ophthalmopathy was set apart by a 13 V-J model. The model identified upcoming ophthalmopathy a median approximately six months ahead of onset.

Trimming cost V 6 bases and J 5 bases; bases outside gene matches: 13. Germline CDR1 DFQATT, CDR2 SNEGSKA (reference sequence). The CDR3 has 16 amino acids. The chain employs TRBV20-1 and TRBJ2-2; the match to TRBD2 covers 9 bases. Material: peripheral blood or thyroid tissue (not recorded which). The receptor was derived from an adult woman with Graves' disease, either hyperthyroidism or ophthalmopathy (not recorded which). The CDR3 DNA reads TGCAGTGCGAATGGGCGGGCTAGCGGGACAACCGGGGAGCTGTTTTTT. As protein: CSANGRASGTTGELFF.